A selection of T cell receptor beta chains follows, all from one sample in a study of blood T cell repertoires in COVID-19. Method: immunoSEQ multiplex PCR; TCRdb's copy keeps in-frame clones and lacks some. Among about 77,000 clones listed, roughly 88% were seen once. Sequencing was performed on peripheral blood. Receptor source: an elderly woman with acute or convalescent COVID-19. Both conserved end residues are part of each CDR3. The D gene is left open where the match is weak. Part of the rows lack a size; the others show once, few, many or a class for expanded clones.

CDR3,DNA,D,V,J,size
CASSQVRLAGFTDTQYF,TGCGCCAGCAGCCAAGTGCGCCTAGCGGGCTTCACAGATACGCAGTATTTT,TRBD2,TRBV4-1,TRBJ2-3,few
CASSPAGVATDTQYF,TGTGCCAGCAGTCCAGCCGGGGTGGCCACAGATACGCAGTATTTT,-,TRBV7-8,TRBJ2-3,-
CASSLSVNTEAFF,TGTGCCAGCAGCTTGTCAGTGAACACTGAAGCTTTCTTT,-,TRBV5-5,TRBJ1-1,few
CASSERGEGPQHF,TGCGCCAGCAGTGAGAGGGGTGAAGGGCCCCAGCATTTT,-,TRBV10-1,TRBJ1-5,few
CAIRTSGSTDTQYF,TGTGCCATCAGGACTAGCGGGAGCACAGATACGCAGTATTTT,TRBD2,TRBV10-3,TRBJ2-3,-
CASSTRGFAGAKETQYF,TGTGCCAGTAGCACGCGCGGGTTTGCAGGGGCCAAAGAGACCCAGTACTTC,-,TRBV19,TRBJ2-5,-
CSVDWGHFNQPQHF,TGCAGCGTTGACTGGGGGCATTTCAATCAGCCCCAGCATTTT,-,TRBV29-1,TRBJ1-5,-
CASRPQGAFTEAFF,TGTGCCAGCAGACCACAGGGGGCATTCACTGAAGCTTTCTTT,TRBD1,TRBV27,TRBJ1-1,few
CASSREIAGGQETQYF,TGTGCCAGCTCACGAGAAATAGCGGGGGGGCAGGAGACCCAGTACTTC,TRBD2,TRBV18,TRBJ2-5,-
CASSYRGSYGYTF,TGTGCCAGCAGCTACAGGGGTAGCTATGGCTACACCTTC,TRBD1,TRBV12-3/TRBV12-4,TRBJ1-2,-
CASSIDDRGYNEQFF,TGTGCCAGTAGTATAGACGACAGGGGGTACAATGAGCAGTTCTTC,TRBD1,TRBV19,TRBJ2-1,-
CASSQALRGATNEKLFF,TGCGCCAGCAGCCAAGCACTCCGGGGGGCAACTAATGAAAAACTGTTTTTT,-,TRBV4-3,TRBJ1-4,-
CASRPTGGSNYGYTF,TGCGCCAGCAGACCCACAGGGGGTTCTAACTATGGCTACACCTTC,TRBD1,TRBV5-1,TRBJ1-2,few
CASSLGLAPYQETQYF,TGTGCCAGCAGCTTAGGACTAGCCCCGTACCAAGAGACCCAGTACTTC,TRBD2,TRBV7-9,TRBJ2-5,-
CASSATGVYGYTF,TGTGCCAGCAGTGCGACAGGGGTTTATGGCTACACCTTC,TRBD1,TRBV7-2,TRBJ1-2,-
CASRRRGSGANVLTF,TGCGCCAGCAGACGCAGGGGTTCTGGGGCCAACGTCCTGACTTTC,-,TRBV23-1,TRBJ2-6,-
CASSVGTSGNEQFF,TGCGCCAGCAGCGTGGGGACTAGCGGGAATGAGCAGTTCTTC,TRBD2,TRBV5-1,TRBJ2-1,once
CAWESGTGDSYEQYF,TGTGCCTGGGAGTCCGGGACAGGGGATTCCTACGAGCAGTACTTC,TRBD1,TRBV30,TRBJ2-7,once
CASSGWDYDSNQPQHF,TGTGCCAGCAGTGGCTGGGACTACGATAGCAATCAGCCCCAGCATTTT,-,TRBV2,TRBJ1-5,few
CASRGLGGVGEAREAFF,TGTGCCAGCAGGGGACTAGGGGGCGTTGGGGAGGCTCGAGAAGCTTTCTTT,TRBD1,TRBV7-8,TRBJ1-1,-
CASSFETSGYNEQFF,TGCGCCAGCAGCTTCGAGACTAGCGGGTACAATGAGCAGTTCTTC,TRBD2,TRBV5-1,TRBJ2-1,-
CASTPGQNYGYTF,TGCGCCAGCACCCCGGGACAGAACTATGGCTACACCTTC,TRBD1,TRBV5-1,TRBJ1-2,once
CAGTGGAIRANTEAFF,TGTGCTGGGACAGGGGGCGCGATTAGGGCGAACACTGAAGCTTTCTTT,TRBD1,TRBV30,TRBJ1-1,once
CASSLSLLNTGELFF,TGTGCCAGCAGCTTAAGCCTGTTGAACACCGGGGAGCTGTTTTTT,-,TRBV7-2,TRBJ2-2,-
CATSRVRQVNEKLFF,TGTGCCACCAGCAGAGTTAGACAGGTTAATGAAAAACTGTTTTTT,-,TRBV15,TRBJ1-4,-
CASSSHITDTQYF,TGTGCCAGCAGTTCCCACATCACAGATACGCAGTATTTT,-,TRBV6-2/TRBV6-3,TRBJ2-3,-
CASSPSSYEQYF,TGTGCCAGCAGTCCCTCCTCCTACGAGCAGTACTTC,-,TRBV6-2/TRBV6-3,TRBJ2-7,-
CASSLRMGQGAGELFF,TGTGCCAGCAGCTTGAGGATGGGACAGGGGGCCGGGGAGCTGTTTTTT,TRBD1,TRBV7-8,TRBJ2-2,-
CASSFIAEGGELFF,TGTGCCAGCAGCTTCATAGCCGAGGGCGGGGAGCTGTTTTTT,-,TRBV5-4,TRBJ2-2,-
CASSLQENTEAFF,TGTGCCAGCTCACTGCAGGAGAACACTGAAGCTTTCTTT,-,TRBV18,TRBJ1-1,-